Sequencing of this T cell receptor (beta chain) was carried out in a study of quantifying T cell responses using KT2 cells. Study details: RNA was reverse transcribed with TCR alpha and beta constant-region primers. The T4 ligation step was estimated to exceed 9% efficiency under optimum conditions.

The CDR3 is 14 amino acids. CDR1 and CDR2 from the germline V gene are LNHDA and SQIVND (reference sequence). V was cut by 9 bases and J by 1 base, with 14 bases left in between. An oligo carrying a UMI was ligated to the cDNA 3' end. An equimolar mix of RC1.1 and RC1.2 primed the beta chain across TRBC1 and TRBC2. TCRdb re-derived calls from the UMI-ligation and nested PCR reads in MiXCR, one entry per CDR3 protein. This table holds approximately 41,000 distinct CDR3 sequences, about a sixth found once. The sequencing input was PBMCs spiked with cells of the T cell clone KT2. The clonotype originates from a human donor. The gene calls are TRBV19 and TRBJ2-3; the D gene is possibly TRBD1 (6 bases). The DNA of the CDR3 is TGTGCCAGCTTGCGCAGGGGAGGCACAGATACGCAGTATTTT. It translates to CASLRRGGTDTQYF.